The 26 T cell receptor beta chains given below trace back to one sample, sequenced in a study of chemoradiotherapy in HPV16-positive cancers. Repertoires were generated with immunoSEQ multiplex PCR, while TCRdb's copy carries only in-frame clones and drops some. The sample has under 15,000 clones, approximately 85% seen once. The specimen was obtained from a patient who underwent chemoradiotherapy. The receptor source for this set is a human donor with HPV-associated anogenital cancer.

This chain connects TRBV7-8 to TRBJ1-3; D is undetermined. V was shortened by 5 bases and J by 3 bases, with 11 bases between the two germline ends. Germline CDR1 is SGHVS and CDR2 is FQNEAQ. CDR3 length equals 14 residues. The CDR3 loop is CASSLSAGGNTIYF. In DNA form, the CDR3 reads TGTGCCAGCAGCCTATCAGCTGGTGGAAACACCATATATTTT.

This CDR3 is CASSLWGGNEKLFF. Written as DNA, the CDR3 is TGTGCCAGCAGCTTATGGGGGGGCAATGAAAAACTGTTTTTT. The chain joins TRBV5-5 to TRBJ1-4, with a tentative D call TRBD1 (6 bases). This CDR3 comprises 14 residues. V was pared by 2 bases and J by 5 bases, with 10 bases between. Germline V gives CDR1 SGHKS, CDR2 YYEKEE (reference sequence).

V and J are TRBV4-2 and TRBJ2-3; 12 nucleotides align to TRBD2. Germline V gives CDR1 LGHNA, CDR2 YNFKEQ. The CDR3 spans 15 residues. Losses at the gene ends were 4 bases for V and 4 bases for J; bases not matched to a gene: 3. The CDR3 reads CASSLSSGGADTQYF. CDR3 nucleotide sequence: TGTGCCAGCAGCCTTTCTAGCGGGGGGGCAGATACGCAGTATTTT.

The gene calls are TRBV18 and TRBJ2-7, with D perhaps matching TRBD1 or TRBD2 (5 bases each). Germline CDR1 and CDR2: KGHSH and LQKENI. The CDR3 contains 14 residues. With 3 bases removed from V and 3 bases from J, the gap between germline ends came to 12 bases. The CDR3 spells CASSPGVRSYEQYF. DNA for the CDR3: TGTGCCAGCTCACCGGGGGTTCGTAGCTACGAGCAGTACTTC.

In this sample, this clone turned up a few times. V is TRBV2 and J is TRBJ2-1; unclear D gene. This CDR3 region has 12 residues. Germline assignment: CDR1 SNHLY and CDR2 FYNNEI. V was clipped by 2 bases and J by 9 bases, with 8 bases between them. CDR3 coding DNA: TGTGCCAGCAGTGAATCCGTCGTTGAGCAGTTCTTC. Its translation: CASSESVVEQFF. Looking up the rest from reference TRBV2 and TRBJ2-1 gives the full variable domain: EPEVTQTPSHQVTQMGQEVILRCVPISNHLYFYWYRQILGQKVEFLVSFYNNEISEKSEIFDDQFSVERPDGSNFTLKIRSTKLEDSAMYFCASSESVVEQFFGPGTRLTVL.

This chain links TRBV5-1 with TRBJ2-7; D is possibly TRBD1 (7 bases). The V end was cut by 4 bases, the J end by 4 bases, with 15 bases between. The CDR3 has 14 amino acids. The germline V gene has CDR1 SGHRS and CDR2 YFSETQ. The CDR3 spells CASSLAGQNYEQYF. For the CDR3, the DNA is TGCGCCAGCAGCCTGGCGGGACAGAATTACGAGCAGTACTTC.

Comments on this clone: An end of the junction does not agree with germline; a read error may underlie this. V gene TRBV9 combines with J gene TRBJ2-4, with 12 bases that match TRBD2. Germline lookup yields CDR1 SGDLS and CDR2 YYNGEE. This CDR3 is 13 amino acids long. The CDR3 DNA reads as TGTGCCAGCAGCTCTCGGACTAGCGGGGCCGCGGACTTC. Its translation: CASSSRTSGAADF.

This chain uses TRBV10-3 with TRBJ2-2; D not certain. With 11 bases removed from V and 4 bases from J, the gap between germline ends came to 11 bases. The CDR3 sequence is 12 residues long. Germline values: CDR1 ENHRY, CDR2 SYGVKD. This chain's CDR3 is CAAQQPTGELFF. CDR3 coding DNA: TGTGCCGCTCAACAACCCACCGGGGAGCTGTTTTTT.

The chain couples TRBV6-1 to TRBJ1-5, with D tentatively TRBD1 (5 bases). The CDR3 length is 16 residues. Trimming cost V 4 bases and J 0 bases, with 13 bases left between them. In germline, CDR1 is MNHNS, CDR2 SASEGT. The CDR3 DNA reads as TGTGCCAGCAGTGTAACAGTGGGACTTAGCAATCAGCCCCAGCATTTT. This gives the protein CASSVTVGLSNQPQHF.

The CDR3 loop is CASSQVQGAYEQYF. CDR3 bases: TGCGCCAGCAGCCAAGTCCAGGGGGCTTACGAGCAGTACTTC. The gene calls are TRBV4-3 and TRBJ2-7, with 8 bases fitting TRBD1. J was trimmed by 4 bases and V by 1 base; bases with no gene match: 3. CDR1 is LGHNA and CDR2 is YSLEER in the germline V gene. This CDR3 contains 14 residues.

This clone showed up just a few times. The chain carries TRBV5-8 and TRBJ1-2, with D unclear. This CDR3 has 13 amino acids. The V end was cut by 5 bases, the J end by 1 base, with 9 bases between. CDR1 and CDR2 from the germline V gene are SGHTS and YDEGEE. The CDR3 loop is CASSILNNYGYTF. The CDR3 bases are TGTGCCAGCAGTATTCTGAATAACTATGGCTACACCTTC.

This chain uses TRBV4-1 with TRBJ2-2, with D unclear. Trimming removed 2 bases at V and 1 base at J, with 8 bases between. The CDR3 is 15 amino acids. In germline, CDR1 is MGHRA, CDR2 YSYEKL. CDR3 protein: CASSQLRRNTGELFF. The DNA of the CDR3 is TGCGCCAGCAGCCAACTCCGCAGGAACACCGGGGAGCTGTTTTTT.

The J gene is TRBJ2-3, the V gene TRBV7-3; TRBD2 aligns across 10 bases. The J segment lost 4 bases and the V segment lost 0 bases, leaving 4 bases of the junction unmatched. CDR1 is SGHTA and CDR2 is FQGTGA in the germline V gene. The length of the CDR3 is 16 residues. The CDR3 DNA reads as TGTGCCAGCAGCTTAACGGCTAGCGGGGGCCCAGATACGCAGTATTTT. Translating it yields CASSLTASGGPDTQYF.

J is TRBJ2-7 and V is TRBV6-5; no firm D call. Trimming shortened V by 0 bases and J by 5 bases, and 11 bases separated the two germline ends. CDR3 size: 14 residues. Per the germline V gene, CDR1 is MNHEY and CDR2 is SVGAGI. CDR3 sequence: CASSYSRQVHEQYF. The CDR3, as DNA: TGTGCCAGCAGTTACTCACGGCAGGTACACGAGCAGTACTTC.

The rearrangement uses TRBV6-1 and TRBJ2-7; 12 bases map to TRBD2. CDR1 is MNHNS and CDR2 is SASEGT in the germline V gene. The CDR3 is 16 residues long. The junction had 4 bases not matched to a gene; V was cut back by 2 bases and J by 2 bases. For the CDR3, the DNA is TGTGCCAGCAGTGAAACTAGCGGGGGGTCACCCTACGAGCAGTACTTC. The encoded protein is CASSETSGGSPYEQYF.

This chain joins TRBV27 and TRBJ2-7; D ambiguous. V was cut by 7 bases and J by 0 bases, with 7 bases left in between. The CDR3 runs 12 residues. Germline V CDR1 and CDR2: MNHEY, SMNVEV (reference sequence). CDR3 sequence reads: CASTGSSYEQYF. The CDR3 DNA reads TGTGCCAGCACCGGAAGCTCCTACGAGCAGTACTTC.

The V call is TRBV6-5, the J call TRBJ1-3, with a weak D call TRBD1 (5 bases). V lost 4 bases and J 2 bases, leaving 9 bases between the germline ends. This CDR3 contains 14 residues. Germline CDR1 reads MNHEY; CDR2 reads SVGAGI. CDR3 DNA: TGTGCCAGCAGTTCCCAGGGTGCTGGAAACACCATATATTTT. It specifies CASSSQGAGNTIYF.

This clone was recorded a few times. The chain employs TRBV28 and TRBJ1-5, with D perhaps TRBD1 (5 bases). V lost 6 bases to trimming and J lost 5 bases, with 11 bases between them. Germline CDR1 and CDR2: MDHEN and SYDVKM. The CDR3 totals 13 residues. In DNA, the CDR3 is TGTGCCAGCAGCCAGGACAACTATCAGCCCCAGCATTTT. Its translation: CASSQDNYQPQHF.

This clone was detected a few times. The J gene is TRBJ1-6, the V gene TRBV28; D uncertain. CDR3 size: 13 residues. Between the trimmed V and J ends, which lost 6 bases and 9 bases, there was a span of 12 bases. Germline CDR1 and CDR2: MDHEN and SYDVKM. The CDR3 DNA reads TGTGCCAGCAGCTGGGGTATCGGTTCACCCCTCCACTTT. This translates into CASSWGIGSPLHF.

V gene TRBV29-1 combines with J gene TRBJ2-5; 8 positions match TRBD1. The trim removed 3 bases at V and 4 bases at J, leaving 7 bases unmatched. Germline V gene sequence: CDR1 SQVTM, CDR2 ANQGSEA. The CDR3 runs 14 residues. The CDR3 nucleotides read TGCAGCGTTGAGGTACCAGGGGGCGGAGAGACCCAGTACTTC. Its protein is CSVEVPGGGETQYF.

The chain has TRBV7-8 and TRBJ1-1, with TRBD1 matching over 8 bases. This CDR3 spans 15 amino acids. V lost 6 bases and J lost 1; bases outside the gene matches: 7. The V gene's germline CDR1 is SGHVS and CDR2 FQNEAQ. The CDR3 DNA sequence: TGTGCCAGCAGAAAAATCGGGACAGGGAACACTGAAGCTTTCTTT. Amino acids: CASRKIGTGNTEAFF.

This sequence joins TRBV30 and TRBJ2-5, with no clear D. The germline V gene encodes CDR1 GTSNPN and CDR2 SVGIG (reference sequence). V dropped 3 bases and J dropped 4 bases, with 12 bases sitting between them. The CDR3 sequence is 13 residues long. The CDR3 loop is CAWRIPAGETQYF. The CDR3 DNA follows: TGTGCCTGGAGGATTCCCGCCGGAGAGACCCAGTACTTC. Filled out from reference TRBV30 and TRBJ2-5, the complete variable domain reads SQTIHQWPATLVQPVGSPLSLECTVEGTSNPNLYWYRQAAGRGLQLLFYSVGIGQISSEVPQNLSASRPQDRQFILSSKKLLLSDSGFYLCAWRIPAGETQYFGPGTRLLVL.

This rearrangement joins TRBV30 to TRBJ2-4, with D perhaps TRBD1 or TRBD2 (5 bases each). V was cut by 1 base and J by 3 bases, with 16 bases left in between. Germline V gene sequence: CDR1 GTSNPN, CDR2 SVGIG (reference sequence). This CDR3 is 16 amino acids long. This chain's CDR3 is CAWSGPRDRGKNIQYF. The CDR3 nucleotides are TGTGCCTGGAGTGGACCCCGGGACCGGGGCAAAAACATTCAGTACTTC.

The rearrangement links TRBV6-6 to TRBJ2-1; the match to TRBD1 covers 9 bases. The CDR3 has 12 amino acids. Per the germline V gene, CDR1 is MNHNY and CDR2 is SVGAGI (reference sequence). V lost 7 bases to trimming and J lost 8 bases; unmatched junction nucleotides: 3. The CDR3 nucleotides are TGTGCCAGCAAACGACAGGGGGATGAGCAGTTCTTC. Translation gives CASKRQGDEQFF.

The chain recombines TRBV5-4 with TRBJ1-2, with a weak D call TRBD1 (6 bases). The germline V gene encodes CDR1 SGHNT and CDR2 YYREEE (reference sequence). The CDR3 is made up of 15 amino acids. V lost 2 bases, J lost 4 bases, and 15 bases lay in between. The DNA of the CDR3 is TGTGCCAGCAGCTTTTCAGGCAGGGGCCTCTATGGCTACACCTTC. Its protein is CASSFSGRGLYGYTF.

The chain couples TRBV29-1 to TRBJ2-3; 8 bases match TRBD2. This CDR3 is built from 14 residues. V lost 1 base to trimming and J lost 5 bases; unmatched junction nucleotides: 5. The germline V gene encodes CDR1 SQVTM and CDR2 ANQGSEA. CDR3 DNA sequence: TGCAGCGTTGAAGTTAGCGGGAATGGAGATACGCAGTATTTT. Translation gives CSVEVSGNGDTQYF.